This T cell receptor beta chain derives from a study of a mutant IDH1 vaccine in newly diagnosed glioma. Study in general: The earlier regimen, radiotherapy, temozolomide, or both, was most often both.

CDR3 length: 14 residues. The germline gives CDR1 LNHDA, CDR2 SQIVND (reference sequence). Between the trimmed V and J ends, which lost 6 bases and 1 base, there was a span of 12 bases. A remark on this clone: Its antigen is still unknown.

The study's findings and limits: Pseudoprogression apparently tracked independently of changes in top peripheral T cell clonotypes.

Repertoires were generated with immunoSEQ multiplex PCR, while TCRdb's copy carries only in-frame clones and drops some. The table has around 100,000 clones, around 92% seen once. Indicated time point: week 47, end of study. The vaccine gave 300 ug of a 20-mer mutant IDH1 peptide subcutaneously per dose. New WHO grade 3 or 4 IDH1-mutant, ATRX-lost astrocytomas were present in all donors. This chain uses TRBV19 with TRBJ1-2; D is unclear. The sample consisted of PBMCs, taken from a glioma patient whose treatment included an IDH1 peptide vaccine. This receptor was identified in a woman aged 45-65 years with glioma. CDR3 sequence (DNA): TGTGCCAGTAGGGGTTCTAACCTTAACTATGGCTACACCTTC. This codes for CASRGSNLNYGYTF.